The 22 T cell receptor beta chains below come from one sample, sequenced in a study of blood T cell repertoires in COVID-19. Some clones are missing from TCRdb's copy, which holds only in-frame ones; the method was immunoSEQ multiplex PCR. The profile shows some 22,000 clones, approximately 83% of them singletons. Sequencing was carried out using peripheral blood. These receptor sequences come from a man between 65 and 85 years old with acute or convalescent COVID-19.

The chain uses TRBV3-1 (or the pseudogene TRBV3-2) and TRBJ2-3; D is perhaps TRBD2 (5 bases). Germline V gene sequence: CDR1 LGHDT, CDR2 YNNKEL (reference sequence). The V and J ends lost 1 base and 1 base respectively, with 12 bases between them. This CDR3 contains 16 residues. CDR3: CASSQVIPGGTDTQYF. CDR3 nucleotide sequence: TGTGCCAGCAGCCAAGTGATCCCCGGGGGCACAGATACGCAGTATTTT.

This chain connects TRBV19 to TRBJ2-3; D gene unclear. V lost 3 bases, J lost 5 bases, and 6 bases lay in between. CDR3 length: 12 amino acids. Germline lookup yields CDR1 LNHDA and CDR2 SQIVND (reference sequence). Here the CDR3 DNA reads TGTGCCAGTAGTATGGCCCTAGATACGCAGTATTTT. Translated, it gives CASSMALDTQYF.

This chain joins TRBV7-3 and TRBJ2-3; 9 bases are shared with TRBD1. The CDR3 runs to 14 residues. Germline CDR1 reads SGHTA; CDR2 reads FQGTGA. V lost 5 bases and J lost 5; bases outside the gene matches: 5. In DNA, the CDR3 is TGTGCCAGCAGCGCGGGGACAGGGCGAGATACGCAGTATTTT. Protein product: CASSAGTGRDTQYF.

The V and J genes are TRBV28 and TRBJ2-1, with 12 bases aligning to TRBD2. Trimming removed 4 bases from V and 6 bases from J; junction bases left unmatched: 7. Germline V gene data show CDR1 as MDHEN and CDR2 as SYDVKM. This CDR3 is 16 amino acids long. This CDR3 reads CASSSPSGGAGNEQFF. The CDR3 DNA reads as TGTGCCAGCAGTTCTCCTAGCGGGGGGGCCGGCAATGAGCAGTTCTTC.

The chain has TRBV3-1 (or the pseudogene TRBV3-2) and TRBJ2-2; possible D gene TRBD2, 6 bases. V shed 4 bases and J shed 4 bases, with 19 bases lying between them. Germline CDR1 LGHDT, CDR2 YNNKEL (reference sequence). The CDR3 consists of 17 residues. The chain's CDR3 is CASSPTRPGDGTGELFF. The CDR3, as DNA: TGTGCCAGCAGCCCCACACGTCCGGGGGACGGCACCGGGGAGCTGTTTTTT.

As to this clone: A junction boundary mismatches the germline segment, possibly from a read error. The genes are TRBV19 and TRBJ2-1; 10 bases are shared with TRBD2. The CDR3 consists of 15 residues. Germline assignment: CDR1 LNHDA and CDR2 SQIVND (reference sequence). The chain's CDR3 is CASSVELAGNNEQFF. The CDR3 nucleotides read TGTGCCAGTAGTGTAGAACTAGCGGGGAACAATGAGCAGTTCTTC.

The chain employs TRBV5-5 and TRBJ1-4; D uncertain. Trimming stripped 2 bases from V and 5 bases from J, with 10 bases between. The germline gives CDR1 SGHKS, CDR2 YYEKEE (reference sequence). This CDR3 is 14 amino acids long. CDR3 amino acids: CASSFRGVNEKLFF. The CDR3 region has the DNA TGTGCCAGCAGCTTTCGAGGAGTAAATGAAAAACTGTTTTTT. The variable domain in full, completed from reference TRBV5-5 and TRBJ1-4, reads DAGVTQSPTHLIKTRGQQVTLRCSPISGHKSVSWYQQVLGQGPQFIFQYYEKEERGRGNFPDRFSARQFPNYSSELNVNALLLGDSALYLCASSFRGVNEKLFFGSGTQLSVL.

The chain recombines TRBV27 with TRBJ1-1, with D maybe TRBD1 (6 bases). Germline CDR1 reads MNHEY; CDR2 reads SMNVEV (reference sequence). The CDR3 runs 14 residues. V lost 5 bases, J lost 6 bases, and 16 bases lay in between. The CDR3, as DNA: TGTGCCAGCAGTATTTACGACTGGGGGCCTGAAGCTTTCTTT. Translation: CASSIYDWGPEAFF.

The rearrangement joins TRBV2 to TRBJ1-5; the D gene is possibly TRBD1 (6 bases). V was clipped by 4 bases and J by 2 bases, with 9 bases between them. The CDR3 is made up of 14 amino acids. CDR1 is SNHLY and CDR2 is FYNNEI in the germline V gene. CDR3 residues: CASSAGDGNQPQHF. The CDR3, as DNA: TGTGCCAGCAGTGCAGGGGATGGCAATCAGCCCCAGCATTTT.

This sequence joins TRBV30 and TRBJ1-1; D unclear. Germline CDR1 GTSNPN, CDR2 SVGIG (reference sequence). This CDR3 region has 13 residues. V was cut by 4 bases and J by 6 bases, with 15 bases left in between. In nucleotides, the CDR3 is TGTGCCTGGACGTGGGTCCTTGACTCTGAAGCTTTCTTT. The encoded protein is CAWTWVLDSEAFF.

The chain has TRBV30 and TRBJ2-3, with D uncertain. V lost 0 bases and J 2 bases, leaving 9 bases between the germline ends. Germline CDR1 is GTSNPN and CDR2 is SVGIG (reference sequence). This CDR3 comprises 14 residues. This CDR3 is CAWSVLADTDTQYF. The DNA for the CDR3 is TGTGCCTGGAGTGTATTGGCGGACACAGATACGCAGTATTTT.

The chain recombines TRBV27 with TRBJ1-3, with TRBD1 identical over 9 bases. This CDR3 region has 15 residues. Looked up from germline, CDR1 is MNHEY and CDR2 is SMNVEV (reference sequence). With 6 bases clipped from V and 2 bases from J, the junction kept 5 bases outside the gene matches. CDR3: CASSVTGGAGNTIYF. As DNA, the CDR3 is TGTGCCAGCAGCGTAACAGGGGGCGCTGGAAACACCATATATTTT.

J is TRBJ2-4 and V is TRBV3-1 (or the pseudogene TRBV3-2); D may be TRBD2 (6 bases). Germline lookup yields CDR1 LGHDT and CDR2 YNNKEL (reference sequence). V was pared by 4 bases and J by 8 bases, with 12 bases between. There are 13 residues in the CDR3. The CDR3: CASSPEGWDIQYF. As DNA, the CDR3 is TGTGCCAGCAGCCCGGAGGGGTGGGACATTCAGTACTTC.

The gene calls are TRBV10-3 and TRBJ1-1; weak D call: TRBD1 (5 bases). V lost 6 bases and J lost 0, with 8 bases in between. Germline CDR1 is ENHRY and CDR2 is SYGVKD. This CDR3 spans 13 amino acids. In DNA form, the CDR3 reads TGTGCCATCAGCCGACAGATGAACACTGAAGCTTTCTTT. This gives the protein CAISRQMNTEAFF.

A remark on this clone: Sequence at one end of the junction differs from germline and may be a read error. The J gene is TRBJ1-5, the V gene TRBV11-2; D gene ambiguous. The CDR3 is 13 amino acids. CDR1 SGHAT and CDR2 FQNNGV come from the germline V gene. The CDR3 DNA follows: TGTGCCAGCAGCGTAGACTATTCTCAGCCCCAGCATTTT. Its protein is CASSVDYSQPQHF.

CDR3 nucleotide sequence: TGCGCCAGCAGCTTGGGGGCAGGGGCCTACGAGCAGTACTTC. Translated, it gives CASSLGAGAYEQYF. V is TRBV5-1 and J is TRBJ2-7; maybe TRBD1 (6 bases). The ends were cut back, 0 bases at V and 2 bases at J, with 9 bases in the middle. From germline, CDR1 is SGHRS and CDR2 YFSETQ. The CDR3 sequence is 14 residues long.

This CDR3 is CASGTPVGGGPGEQFF. The DNA for the CDR3 is TGTGCTAGTGGCACCCCTGTTGGGGGGGGGCCGGGTGAGCAGTTCTTC. The rearrangement uses TRBV12-5 and TRBJ2-1, with a weak D call TRBD2 (7 bases). The germline V gene has CDR1 LGHNT and CDR2 FRNRAP. V gave up 6 bases and J gave up 9 bases, with 24 bases separating them. The CDR3 has 16 amino acids. Full variable domain (outside the CDR3, taken from reference TRBV12-5 and TRBJ2-1): DARVTQTPRHKVTEMGQEVTMRCQPILGHNTVFWYRQTMMQGLELLAYFRNRAPLDDSGMPKDRFSAEMPDATLATLKIQPSEPRDSAVYFCASGTPVGGGPGEQFFGPGTRLTVL.

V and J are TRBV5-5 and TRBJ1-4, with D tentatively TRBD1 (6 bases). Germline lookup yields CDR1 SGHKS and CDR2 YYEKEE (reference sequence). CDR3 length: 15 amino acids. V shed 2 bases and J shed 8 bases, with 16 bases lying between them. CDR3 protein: CASSLSRQGNEKLFF. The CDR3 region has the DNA TGTGCCAGCAGCTTATCGCGGCAGGGGAACGAAAAACTGTTTTTT.

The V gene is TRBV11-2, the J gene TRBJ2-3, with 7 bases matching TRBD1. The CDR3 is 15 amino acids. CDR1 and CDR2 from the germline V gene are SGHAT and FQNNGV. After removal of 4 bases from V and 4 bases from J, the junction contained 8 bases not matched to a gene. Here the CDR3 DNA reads TGTGCCAGCAGCTGGAGTGGCACAGGGGCAGATACGCAGTATTTT. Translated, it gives CASSWSGTGADTQYF.

DNA for the CDR3: TGTGCCAGCAGCCAACTAGCGGGAAACACCGGGGAGCTGTTTTTT. It translates to CASSQLAGNTGELFF. The chain combines TRBV5-4 with TRBJ2-2; TRBD2 matches at 10 bases. CDR3 length equals 15 residues. V lost 4 bases, J lost 2 bases, and 2 bases stayed unmatched. Germline CDR1 reads SGHNT; CDR2 reads YYREEE (reference sequence). The full variable domain, rest sourced from reference TRBV5-4 and TRBJ2-2, is ETGVTQSPTHLIKTRGQQVTLRCSSQSGHNTVSWYQQALGQGPQFIFQYYREEENGRGNFPPRFSGLQFPNYSSELNVNALELDDSALYLCASSQLAGNTGELFFGEGSRLTVL.

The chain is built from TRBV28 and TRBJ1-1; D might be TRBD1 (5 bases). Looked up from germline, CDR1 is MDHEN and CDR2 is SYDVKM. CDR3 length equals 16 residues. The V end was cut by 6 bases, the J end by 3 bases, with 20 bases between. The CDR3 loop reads CASRIESGREDTEAFF. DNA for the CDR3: TGTGCCAGCAGAATCGAATCGGGCAGGGAGGACACTGAAGCTTTCTTT.

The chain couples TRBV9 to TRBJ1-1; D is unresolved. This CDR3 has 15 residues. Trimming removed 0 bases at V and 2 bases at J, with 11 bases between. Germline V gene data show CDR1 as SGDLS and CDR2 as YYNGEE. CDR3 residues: CASSVEAMVNTEAFF. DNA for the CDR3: TGTGCCAGCAGCGTAGAAGCGATGGTAAACACTGAAGCTTTCTTT.